What follows are 5 T cell receptor beta chains derived from one specimen sequenced in a study of cytomegalovirus exposure and HLA in healthy donors. PCR used 60 Vbeta primers and 13 Jbeta primers. The table came from immunoSEQ multiplex PCR; TCRdb's copy has only in-frame clones and leaves some out. Of 250,000 to 350,000 clones listed, approximately 90% are singletons. The sample comprised PBMCs. The receptors were gathered from a man in his forties in good health and CMV-seropositive.

This clone occurred once. This chain links TRBV27 with TRBJ2-3; 14 bases align to TRBD2. The length of the CDR3 is 17 residues. The V gene end was trimmed by 7 bases and the J gene end by 6 bases; junction bases not matched to a gene: 12. The germline V gene has CDR1 MNHEY and CDR2 SMNVEV (reference sequence). CDR3 loop: CASTNHRLAGGPDTQYF. The CDR3 DNA sequence: TGTGCCAGCACAAACCATCGACTAGCGGGAGGGCCCGATACGCAGTATTTT.

The chain carries TRBV6-5 and TRBJ2-2; D not certain. Germline assignment: CDR1 MNHEY and CDR2 SVGAGI. The V and J ends lost 6 bases and 1 base respectively, with 6 bases between them. This CDR3 is 13 amino acids long. CDR3 in DNA: TGTGCCAGCAGGTCCTTGAACACCGGGGAGCTGTTTTTT. Protein sequence: CASRSLNTGELFF.

This clone was observed once. The chain is built from TRBV7-7 and TRBJ2-3; 7 nucleotides agree with TRBD2. CDR1 and CDR2 (germline): SSHAT, FNYEAQ (reference sequence). There are 13 residues in the CDR3. The CDR3 here is CASSTSATDTQYF. Here the CDR3 DNA reads TGTGCTAGCTCTACTAGCGCCACAGATACGCAGTATTTT.

This CDR3 reads CASRATGGNTIYF. The CDR3 DNA reads as TGTGCCAGCAGGGCGACAGGGGGAAACACCATATATTTT. V gene TRBV27 combines with J gene TRBJ1-3, with 7 bases fitting TRBD1. With V trimmed by 6 bases and J by 4 bases, 3 bases remained unmatched. The CDR3 has 13 residues. Germline V gene data show CDR1 as MNHEY and CDR2 as SMNVEV (reference sequence).

This sequence joins TRBV7-6 and TRBJ2-1; D is perhaps TRBD1 (5 bases). Trimming cost V 5 bases and J 7 bases, with 24 bases left between them. Germline loops: CDR1 SGHVS, CDR2 FNYEAQ. The CDR3 spans 17 residues. Here the CDR3 reads CASSPERPGLVQNEQFF. The CDR3 region has the DNA TGTGCCAGCAGCCCCGAACGCCCAGGGTTGGTCCAAAATGAGCAGTTCTTC.